This T cell receptor beta chain was found in a study of CD8 T cells in ankylosing spondylitis. Broader study findings: Reportedly, disease-linked clones are significantly enriched in ankylosing spondylitis patients' matched synovial fluid. A TCR beta motif made of fewer than ten highly homologous variants seemed typical of ankylosing spondylitis blood. The authors found the disease-linked clones to be CD8+ and relatively rare in peripheral blood.

Construction of TCR beta libraries was performed using quantitative 5'-RACE with molecular barcodes. TCRdb ran MiXCR on the 5' RACE reads and lists one entry per CDR3 protein. The table has approximately 300,000 distinct CDR3 sequences, roughly 8% seen once. This clonotype appeared a few times. Antigen unknown. The receptor comes from a male donor with ankylosing spondylitis. Material for sequencing was blood, either unsorted or a sorted T cell fraction (not recorded which).

CDR3 nucleotide sequence: TGTGCCAGCAGTACAACGGGACAAACATGGTCCGGGGCCAACGTCCTGACTTTC. Amino acids: CASSTTGQTWSGANVLTF. The chain recombines TRBV6-1 with TRBJ2-6; weak D call: TRBD1 (6 bases). The V and J ends lost 5 bases and 4 bases respectively, with 21 bases between them. The CDR3 is 18 amino acids. Germline V CDR1 and CDR2: MNHNS, SASEGT.